This T cell receptor (beta chain) was documented in a study of molecular identifiers for immune sequencing clone quantification. The overall study: Replicate experiments took RNA from roughly 20,000 or 100,000 naive CD8 cells, divided it five ways and sequenced four.

The CDR3 has 15 amino acids. Trimming removed 5 bases at V and 0 bases at J, with 14 bases between. Germline assignment: CDR1 MNHEY and CDR2 SVGAGI. One entry per CDR3 protein, called by TCRdb with MiXCR from the PCR reads. Altogether roughly 7,700 distinct CDR3 sequences are present, about 33% being singletons, with the ten largest covering roughly 4.8%. Libraries of naive CD8 T cells were made from 20,000 to 1,000,000 sorted cells. They used 10%, 30% or 50% RNA. Using a CD8+CD4-CCR7+CD45RA+ phenotype, naive CD8 T cells were sorted. This clonotype is deemed medium-sized. Material for sequencing was naive CD8+ T cells from blood, with Jurkat cell RNA spiked in. As for subset: FACS-sorted CD8+CD4-CCR7+CD45RA+ naive T cells. The rearrangement uses TRBV6-5 and TRBJ2-7; the D gene is possibly TRBD2 (6 bases). The source of this sequence is a human donor in good health. Some libraries in this study had Jurkat cell RNA spiked in. CDR3 in DNA: TGTGCCAGCAGTCCATGGGAGGAGGGCTCCTACGAGCAGTACTTC. This sequence encodes CASSPWEEGSYEQYF.